This paragraph covers one TCR beta chain sequence. Authors' analysis steps: Estimation of nucleated cell counts relied on the amplification of reference gene primers. TCRdb's copy holds only in-frame clones and misses some; the assay was immunoSEQ multiplex PCR. V and J calls and clone size follow that table, whereas D and trimming were derived from the DNA. Of about 260,000 clones listed, more than 85% were seen once; the top ten hold roughly 2.7%. This specimen belongs to a study of blood T cell repertoires in COVID-19. Overall study context: Some COVID-19 samples were acute and others convalescent; all came from the United States, Italy and Spain. PBMCs, B-cell-depleted T cells, or T cells were the source of the cDNA or gDNA that made up the material.

Patients in Seattle were enrolled during active infection, then followed longitudinally. Trimming removed 5 bases at V and 7 bases at J, with 14 bases between. The CDR3 is 14 residues long. Germline lookup yields CDR1 SGHTA and CDR2 FQGNSA. J is TRBJ1-4 and V is TRBV7-2; D is uncertain. This clonotype originated in a person between 18 and 35 years old with COVID-19, enrolled during active disease. Sequenced input: peripheral blood. The CDR3 DNA reads as TGTGCCAGCAGCCCCCGAATGGGAGGTGAAAAACTGTTTTTT. This sequence encodes CASSPRMGGEKLFF.